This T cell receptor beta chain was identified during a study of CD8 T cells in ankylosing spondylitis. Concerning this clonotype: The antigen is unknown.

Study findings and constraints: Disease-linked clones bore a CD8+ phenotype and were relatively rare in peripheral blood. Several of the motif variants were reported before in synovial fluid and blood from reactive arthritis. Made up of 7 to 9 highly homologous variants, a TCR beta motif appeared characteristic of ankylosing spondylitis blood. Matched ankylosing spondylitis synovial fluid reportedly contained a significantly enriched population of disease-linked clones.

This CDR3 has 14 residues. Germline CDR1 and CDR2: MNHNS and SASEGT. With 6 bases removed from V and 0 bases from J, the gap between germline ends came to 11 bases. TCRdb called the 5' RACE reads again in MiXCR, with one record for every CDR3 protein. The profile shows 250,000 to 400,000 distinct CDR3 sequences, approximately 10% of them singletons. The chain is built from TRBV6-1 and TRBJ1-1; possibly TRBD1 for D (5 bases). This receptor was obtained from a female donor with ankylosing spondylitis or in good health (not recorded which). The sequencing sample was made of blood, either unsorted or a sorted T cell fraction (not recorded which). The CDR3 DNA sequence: TGTGCCAGCAGGATGGGGCAATTGAACACTGAAGCTTTCTTT. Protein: CASRMGQLNTEAFF.